Shown below are 23 T cell receptor beta chains from a single sample sequenced in a study of early T cells in non-severe SARS-CoV-2 infection. TCRdb called the 5' RACE reads again in MiXCR, with one record for every CDR3 protein. The sample has approximately 97,000 distinct CDR3 sequences; approximately 9.9% are singletons. The specimen was whole blood, collected at baseline. The receptor source for this set is an adult who was a healthcare worker with PCR-confirmed SARS-CoV-2 infection or an uninfected control (not recorded which).

The chain carries TRBV3-1 and TRBJ2-5; D is possibly TRBD1 (6 bases). The CDR3 has 15 amino acids. V was pared by 4 bases and J by 0 bases, with 12 bases between. CDR1 and CDR2 from the germline V gene are LGHDT and YNNKEL (reference sequence). The CDR3 sequence: CASSRMGHHQETQYF. The CDR3 nucleotides read TGTGCCAGCAGCCGCATGGGACACCACCAAGAGACCCAGTACTTC.

The table lists this clonotype with a few counts. V usage is TRBV2 and J usage is TRBJ1-5; 7 bases line up with TRBD1. Trimming took 6 bases from V and 6 from J; bases not matched to a gene: 2. This CDR3 has 12 amino acids. CDR1 is SNHLY, CDR2 FYNNEI, per germline. CDR3 nucleotides: TGTGCCAGCAGCGACAGGGTTCAGCCCCAGCATTTT. It encodes CASSDRVQPQHF.

The chain employs TRBV12-2 and TRBJ2-1; the table assigns TRBD2, which was not confirmed against the DNA. TRBV12-2 is listed as a pseudogene. The CDR3 has 16 amino acids. This CDR3 is CASRQLAGGQYNEQFF. The CDR3 region has the DNA TGTGCAAGTCGCCAACTAGCGGGGGGACAATACAATGAGCAGTTCTTC.

This clonotype was detected only a few times. This chain connects TRBV29-1 to TRBJ2-7; the D call may be TRBD1 or TRBD2 (5 bases each). CDR3 length: 15 amino acids. CDR1 is SQVTM, CDR2 ANQGSEA, per germline. Trimming removed 8 bases from V and 2 bases from J, with 22 bases in between. The CDR3 coding sequence is TGCAGCACCCCCCCTCCCCGCAGGGACCCCTACGAGCAGTACTTC. It translates to CSTPPPRRDPYEQYF.

This chain connects TRBV6-2 or TRBV6-3 to TRBJ2-7; 7 nucleotides align to TRBD1. The CDR3 runs to 15 residues. V was clipped by 5 bases and J by 1 base; unmatched bases: 8. Germline loops: CDR1 MNHEY, CDR2 SVGEGT. CDR3 DNA sequence: TGTGCCAGCAGTCCCACCGTACAGGGGTCCTACGAGCAGTACTTC. Protein sequence: CASSPTVQGSYEQYF.

The CDR3 DNA reads as TGTGCCTGGAGTGAAGTCCCAAACCGGGGTGGCTACACCTTC. It yields the protein CAWSEVPNRGGYTF. The J gene is TRBJ1-2, the V gene TRBV30; D unresolved. The CDR3 has 14 amino acids. The V and J ends lost 1 base and 7 bases respectively, with 16 bases between them. Germline values: CDR1 GTSNPN, CDR2 SVGIG (reference sequence).

This clonotype was found many times. This chain joins TRBV28 and TRBJ2-7; D might be TRBD1 (5 bases). The V end was cut by 5 bases, the J end by 1 base, with 9 bases between. Germline V gene data show CDR1 as MDHEN and CDR2 as SYDVKM. This CDR3 is 13 amino acids long. The CDR3: CASSNTGSYEQYF. The CDR3 region has the DNA TGTGCCAGCAGTAATACAGGTTCCTACGAGCAGTACTTC. The full variable domain, rest sourced from reference TRBV28 and TRBJ2-7, is DVKVTQSSRYLVKRTGEKVFLECVQDMDHENMFWYRQDPGLGLRLIYFSYDVKMKEKGDIPEGYSVSREKKERFSLILESASTNQTSMYLCASSNTGSYEQYFGPGTRLTVT.

A word on this clonotype: One end of the junction does not line up with germline, which may come from a read error. V is TRBV18 and J is TRBJ2-6, with 8 bases aligning to TRBD2. The CDR3 covers 18 residues. Germline V gene sequence: CDR1 KGHSH, CDR2 LQKENI. CDR3: CANSHREGRGSGANVLTF. CDR3 nucleotide sequence: TGTGCCAACTCACACCGGGAGGGCAGAGGGTCTGGGGCCAACGTCCTGACTTTC.

The J gene is TRBJ2-1, the V gene TRBV2; the D gene is possibly TRBD1 (6 bases). CDR3 size: 18 residues. CDR1 and CDR2 from the germline V gene are SNHLY and FYNNEI. The V end lost 4 bases, the J end lost 4 bases, and 23 bases lay between the germline ends. This chain's CDR3 is CASSGLSAKGQNYNEQFF. The DNA for the CDR3 is TGTGCCAGCAGTGGACTGTCTGCGAAAGGACAGAATTACAATGAGCAGTTCTTC.

This clonotype was observed many times. The chain links TRBV9 to TRBJ1-5; 7 positions agree with TRBD1. The CDR3 loop spans 13 amino acids. CDR1 and CDR2 from the germline V gene are SGDLS and YYNGEE. With V trimmed by 4 bases and J by 5 bases, 3 bases remained unmatched. The CDR3 DNA reads TGTGCCAGCAGCAGGACAGGTGATCAGCCCCAGCATTTT. As protein: CASSRTGDQPQHF. Together with reference TRBV9 and TRBJ1-5, the CDR3 gives the full variable domain: DSGVTQTPKHLITATGQRVTLRCSPRSGDLSVYWYQQSLDQGLQFLIQYYNGEERAKGNILERFSAQQFPDLHSELNLSSLELGDSALYFCASSRTGDQPQHFGDGTRLSIL.

This clonotype was picked up many times. The chain recombines TRBV7-2 with TRBJ1-1; 8 bases agree with TRBD1. The V gene's germline CDR1 is SGHTA and CDR2 FQGNSA. The CDR3 contains 15 residues. Unmatched junction bases numbered 6, after V lost 2 bases and J lost 4 bases. For the CDR3, the DNA is TGTGCCAGCAGCTTACAGGGGGCGCCGGTCACTGAAGCTTTCTTT. It specifies CASSLQGAPVTEAFF.

This clonotype has a handful of counts. V is TRBV3-1 and J is TRBJ2-2; D not certain. Germline V lookup: CDR1 LGHDT, CDR2 YNNKEL (reference sequence). V dropped 4 bases and J dropped 6 bases, with 12 bases sitting between them. This CDR3 contains 14 residues. CDR3 amino acids: CASSLPLGPGELFF. The CDR3 bases are TGTGCCAGCAGCCTGCCCCTTGGACCCGGGGAGCTGTTTTTT.

J is TRBJ2-3 and V is TRBV6-5; D gene uncertain. The V gene lost 0 bases and the J gene lost 0 bases, with 10 bases spanning the gap. The CDR3 runs to 16 residues. CDR1 MNHEY and CDR2 SVGAGI come from the germline V gene. The CDR3 here is CASSYSPGTSTDTQYF. The CDR3 DNA sequence: TGTGCCAGCAGTTACTCGCCCGGAACTAGCACAGATACGCAGTATTTT.

The chain joins TRBV3-1 to TRBJ2-7, with no clear D. The V gene lost 1 base and the J gene lost 3 bases, with 10 bases spanning the gap. This CDR3 spans 14 amino acids. Germline V gene sequence: CDR1 LGHDT, CDR2 YNNKEL (reference sequence). The DNA of the CDR3 is TGTGCCAGCAGCCAAGGTTTGTCTCGCTACGAGCAGTACTTC. Its protein product is CASSQGLSRYEQYF.

This clonotype has ten or more counts. The rearrangement uses TRBV25-1 and TRBJ2-1; 8 nucleotides align to TRBD2. V lost 8 bases, J lost 3 bases, and 9 bases stayed unmatched. CDR3 length: 15 residues. CDR1 is MGHDK, CDR2 SYGVNS, per germline. CDR3 DNA: TGTGCCAGCTCTATAGCGGGACCTATCTACAATGAGCAGTTCTTC. It specifies CASSIAGPIYNEQFF.

The chain uses TRBV5-1 and TRBJ2-2; 7 positions agree with TRBD1. The CDR3 is made up of 16 amino acids. V lost 4 bases to trimming and J lost 3 bases; unmatched junction nucleotides: 9. Germline V gene sequence: CDR1 SGHRS, CDR2 YFSETQ. Here the CDR3 DNA reads TGCGCCAGCAGCGTAACACAGGGGTATGACACCGGGGAGCTGTTTTTT. It encodes CASSVTQGYDTGELFF.

This clonotype appeared many times. This chain connects TRBV6-5 to TRBJ1-1, with a possible D match to TRBD1 (5 bases). Trimming cost V 2 bases and J 4 bases, with 11 bases left between them. The CDR3 consists of 14 residues. Germline V CDR1 and CDR2: MNHEY, SVGAGI. CDR3 sequence: CASSYLAGSTEAFF. The CDR3 nucleotides read TGTGCCAGCAGTTACCTAGCAGGGTCCACTGAAGCTTTCTTT.

This clonotype was recorded many times. The chain is built from TRBV20-1 and TRBJ2-3, with D tentatively TRBD1 (6 bases). CDR3 size: 15 residues. Trimming stripped 0 bases from V and 4 bases from J, with 14 bases between. The germline CDR1 and CDR2 sequences are DFQATT and SNEGSKA (reference sequence). CDR3: CSARDPGQSPDTQYF. DNA of the CDR3: TGCAGTGCTAGAGATCCCGGACAGAGCCCAGATACGCAGTATTTT.

The chain employs TRBV5-4 and TRBJ1-2; 9 bases agree with TRBD1. Trimming removed 2 bases from V and 6 bases from J; junction bases left unmatched: 5. Germline values: CDR1 SGHNT, CDR2 YYREEE (reference sequence). The CDR3 extends over 14 amino acids. The CDR3 DNA reads as TGTGCCAGCAGCTTCGGACAGGGGCCAGATGGCTACACCTTC. Amino acid sequence: CASSFGQGPDGYTF.

The table lists this clonotype with many counts. J is TRBJ2-7 and V is TRBV6-2 or TRBV6-3; 9 bases are a match to TRBD2. J lost 4 bases, V lost 0 bases, and 1 base had no gene match. CDR1 and CDR2 (germline): MNHEY, SVGEGT. This CDR3 is built from 14 residues. CDR3 region: CASSYSTSGYEQYF. The CDR3 DNA reads TGTGCCAGCAGTTACTCGACTAGCGGTTACGAGCAGTACTTC.

This clonotype has a count of ten or more. This chain joins TRBV6-6 and TRBJ1-5; perhaps TRBD1 as D (5 bases). Germline CDR1 is MNHNY and CDR2 is SVGAGI (reference sequence). CDR3 length: 16 residues. Deletions cut 11 bases from V and 3 bases from J, with 23 bases between. The CDR3 loop reads CAGLDGTEKNNQPQHF. The CDR3 coding sequence is TGTGCCGGCCTTGACGGGACGGAGAAAAACAATCAGCCCCAGCATTTT.

The chain joins TRBV29-1 to TRBJ2-2; TRBD1 aligns across 7 bases. J lost 7 bases, V lost 0 bases, and 5 bases had no gene match. The CDR3 loop spans 14 amino acids. In germline, CDR1 is SQVTM, CDR2 ANQGSEA. The CDR3 here is CSVEDRGFGGELFF. CDR3 coding DNA: TGCAGCGTTGAAGACAGGGGGTTCGGCGGGGAGCTGTTTTTT.

This clonotype was detected ten times or more. The rearrangement links TRBV5-1 to TRBJ2-5, with 8 nucleotides matching TRBD1. Looked up from germline, CDR1 is SGHRS and CDR2 is YFSETQ. The CDR3 is 15 residues long. V gave up 5 bases and J gave up 8 bases; unmatched junction bases: 14. CDR3 bases: TGCGCCAGCAGTCGTGCGGGACAGGACATCGGCACCCAGTACTTC. It codes for CASSRAGQDIGTQYF.